The sequence of this T cell receptor (beta chain) was determined in a study of control samples from healthy donors and cancer patients. There are 15 residues in the CDR3. Per germline, CDR1 KGHSH and CDR2 LQKENI. V lost 6 bases, J lost 7 bases, and 8 bases stayed unmatched. The protocol was immunoSEQ multiplex PCR, while the TCRdb copy is restricted to in-frame clones and leaves out a portion. The sample includes roughly 120,000 clones, over 90% of them seen just once. Source material: blood. The TCR originated in a young man in good health. The J gene is TRBJ2-2, the V gene TRBV18; 10 nucleotides match TRBD2. This CDR3 is CASSQRGGRDGELFF. CDR3 sequence (DNA): TGTGCCAGCTCTCAGCGGGGGGGCCGAGACGGGGAGCTGTTTTTT.